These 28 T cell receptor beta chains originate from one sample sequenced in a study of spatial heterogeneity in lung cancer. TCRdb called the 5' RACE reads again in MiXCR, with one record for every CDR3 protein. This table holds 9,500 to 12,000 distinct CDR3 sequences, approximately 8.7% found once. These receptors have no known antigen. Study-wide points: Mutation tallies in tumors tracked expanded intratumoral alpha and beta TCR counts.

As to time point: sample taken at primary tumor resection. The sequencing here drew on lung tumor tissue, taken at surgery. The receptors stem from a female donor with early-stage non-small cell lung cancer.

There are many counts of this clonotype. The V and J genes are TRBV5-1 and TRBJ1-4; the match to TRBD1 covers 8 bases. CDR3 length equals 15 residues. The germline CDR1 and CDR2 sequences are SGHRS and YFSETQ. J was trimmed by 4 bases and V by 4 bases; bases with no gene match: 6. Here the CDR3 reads CASSVDRAGNEKLFF. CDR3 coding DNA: TGCGCCAGCAGCGTGGACAGGGCCGGTAATGAAAAACTGTTTTTT.

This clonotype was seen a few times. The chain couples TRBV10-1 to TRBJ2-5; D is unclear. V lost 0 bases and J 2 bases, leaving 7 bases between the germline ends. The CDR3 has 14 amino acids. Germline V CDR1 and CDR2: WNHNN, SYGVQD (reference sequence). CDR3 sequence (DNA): TGCGCCAGCAGTGAGTCAGCCCTTCAAGAGACCCAGTACTTC. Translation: CASSESALQETQYF.

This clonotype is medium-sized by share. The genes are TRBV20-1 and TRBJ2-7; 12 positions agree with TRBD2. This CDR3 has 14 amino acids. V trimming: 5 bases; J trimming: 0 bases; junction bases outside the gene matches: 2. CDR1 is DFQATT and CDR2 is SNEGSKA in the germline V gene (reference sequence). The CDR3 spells CSAVTSGGSYEQYF. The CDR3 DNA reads TGCAGTGCTGTGACTAGCGGGGGCTCCTACGAGCAGTACTTC.

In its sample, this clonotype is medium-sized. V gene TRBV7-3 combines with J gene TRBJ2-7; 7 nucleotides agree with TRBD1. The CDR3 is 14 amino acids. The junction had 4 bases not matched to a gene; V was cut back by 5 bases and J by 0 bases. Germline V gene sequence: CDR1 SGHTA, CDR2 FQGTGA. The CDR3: CASSPGQYSYEQYF. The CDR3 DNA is TGTGCCAGCAGCCCGGGACAGTACTCCTACGAGCAGTACTTC.

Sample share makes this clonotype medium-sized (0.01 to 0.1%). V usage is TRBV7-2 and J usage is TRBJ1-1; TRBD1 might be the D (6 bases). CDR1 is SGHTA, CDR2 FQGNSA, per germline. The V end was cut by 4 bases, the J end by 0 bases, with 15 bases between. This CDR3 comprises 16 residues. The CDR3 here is CASSSHRVGMNTEAFF. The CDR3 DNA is TGTGCCAGCAGCTCCCACAGGGTGGGCATGAACACTGAAGCTTTCTTT.

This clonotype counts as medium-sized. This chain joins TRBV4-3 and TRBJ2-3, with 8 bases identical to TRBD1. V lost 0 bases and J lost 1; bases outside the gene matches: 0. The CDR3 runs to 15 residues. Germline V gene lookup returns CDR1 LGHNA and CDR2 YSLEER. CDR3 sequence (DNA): TGCGCCAGCAGCCAAGAGACAGGGGGCACAGATACGCAGTATTTT. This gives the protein CASSQETGGTDTQYF.

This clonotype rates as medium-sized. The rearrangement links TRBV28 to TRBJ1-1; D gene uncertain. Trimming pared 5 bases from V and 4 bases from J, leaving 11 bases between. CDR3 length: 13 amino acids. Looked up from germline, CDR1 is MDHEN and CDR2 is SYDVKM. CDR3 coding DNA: TGTGCCAGCAGTCCCCCCAAGGGCACTGAAGCTTTCTTT. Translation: CASSPPKGTEAFF. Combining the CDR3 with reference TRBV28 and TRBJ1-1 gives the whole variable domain DVKVTQSSRYLVKRTGEKVFLECVQDMDHENMFWYRQDPGLGLRLIYFSYDVKMKEKGDIPEGYSVSREKKERFSLILESASTNQTSMYLCASSPPKGTEAFFGQGTRLTVV.

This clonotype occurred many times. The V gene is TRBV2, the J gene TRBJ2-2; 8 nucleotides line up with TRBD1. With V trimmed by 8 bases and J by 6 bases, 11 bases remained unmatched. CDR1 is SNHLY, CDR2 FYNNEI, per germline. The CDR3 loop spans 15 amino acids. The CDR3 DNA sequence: TGTGCCAGCGGCCCCGGGACAGGATATTCCGGGGAGCTGTTTTTT. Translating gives CASGPGTGYSGELFF.

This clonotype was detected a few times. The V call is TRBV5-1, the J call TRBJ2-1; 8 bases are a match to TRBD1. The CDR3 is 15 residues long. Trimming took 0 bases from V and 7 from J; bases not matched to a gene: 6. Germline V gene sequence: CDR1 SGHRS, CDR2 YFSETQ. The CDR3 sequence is CASSLAQGGSNEQFF. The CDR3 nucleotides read TGCGCCAGCAGCTTGGCACAGGGGGGATCTAATGAGCAGTTCTTC.

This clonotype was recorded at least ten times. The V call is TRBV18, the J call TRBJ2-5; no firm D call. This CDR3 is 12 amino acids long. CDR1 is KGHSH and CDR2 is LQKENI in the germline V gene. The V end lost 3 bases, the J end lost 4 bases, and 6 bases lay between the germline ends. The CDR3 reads CASSPKGETQYF. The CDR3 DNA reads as TGTGCCAGCTCACCCAAGGGAGAGACCCAGTACTTC. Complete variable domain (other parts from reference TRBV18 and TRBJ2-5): NAGVMQNPRHLVRRRGQEARLRCSPMKGHSHVYWYRQLPEEGLKFMVYLQKENIIDESGMPKERFSAEFPKEGPSILRIQQVVRGDSAAYFCASSPKGETQYFGPGTRLLVL.

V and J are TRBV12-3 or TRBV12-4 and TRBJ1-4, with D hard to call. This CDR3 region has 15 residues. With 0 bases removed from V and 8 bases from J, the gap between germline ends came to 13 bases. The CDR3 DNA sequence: TGTGCCAGCAGTTTAGCGGGAGAGGAATGGGAAAAACTGTTTTTT. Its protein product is CASSLAGEEWEKLFF.

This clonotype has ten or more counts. CDR3 in amino acids: CASSHPGLPYEQYF. The CDR3 DNA is TGTGCCAGCAGCCACCCCGGGTTACCCTACGAGCAGTACTTC. The J gene is TRBJ2-7, the V gene TRBV7-9; D uncertain. The CDR3 covers 14 residues. Germline V CDR1 and CDR2: SEHNR, FQNEAQ (reference sequence). V lost 5 bases to trimming and J lost 2 bases, with 13 bases between them.

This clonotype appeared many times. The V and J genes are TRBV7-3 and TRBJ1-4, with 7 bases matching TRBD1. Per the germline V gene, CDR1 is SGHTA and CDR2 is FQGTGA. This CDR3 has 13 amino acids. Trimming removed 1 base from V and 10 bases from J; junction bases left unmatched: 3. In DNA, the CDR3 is TGTGCCAGCAGCTTAAGTCAGGGGGGAAAACTGTTTTTT. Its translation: CASSLSQGGKLFF. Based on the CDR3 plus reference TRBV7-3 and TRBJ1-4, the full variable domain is GAGVSQTPSNKVTEKGKYVELRCDPISGHTALYWYRQSLGQGPEFLIYFQGTGAADDSGLPNDRFFAVRPEGSVSTLKIQRTERGDSAVYLCASSLSQGGKLFFGSGTQLSVL.

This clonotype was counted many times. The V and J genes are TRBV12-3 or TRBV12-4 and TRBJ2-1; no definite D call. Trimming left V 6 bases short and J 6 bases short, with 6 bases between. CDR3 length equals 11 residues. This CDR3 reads CASSNPNEQFF. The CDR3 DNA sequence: TGTGCCAGCAGCAATCCCAATGAGCAGTTCTTC.

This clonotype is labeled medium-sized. CDR3: CASSPVWGNSGNTIYF. In nucleotides, the CDR3 is TGTGCCAGCAGTCCCGTCTGGGGGAACTCTGGAAACACCATATATTTT. This chain uses TRBV27 with TRBJ1-3, with D perhaps TRBD1 (5 bases). Germline-derived CDR1 and CDR2 are MNHEY and SMNVEV (reference sequence). This CDR3 has 16 amino acids. Between the trimmed V and J ends, which lost 5 bases and 0 bases, there was a span of 14 bases.

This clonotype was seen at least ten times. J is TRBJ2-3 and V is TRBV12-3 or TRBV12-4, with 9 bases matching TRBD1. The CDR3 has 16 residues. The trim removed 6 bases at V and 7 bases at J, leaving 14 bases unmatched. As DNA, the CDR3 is TGTGCCAGCAGGGAAAGGACAGGGGCCCCGAGAAATACGCAGTATTTT. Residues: CASRERTGAPRNTQYF.

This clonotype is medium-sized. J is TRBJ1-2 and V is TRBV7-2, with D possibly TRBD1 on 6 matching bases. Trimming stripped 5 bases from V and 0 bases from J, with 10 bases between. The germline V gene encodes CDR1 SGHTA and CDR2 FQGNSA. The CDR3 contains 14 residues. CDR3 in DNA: TGTGCCAGCAGCCCCCGGACAGCTAACTATGGCTACACCTTC. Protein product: CASSPRTANYGYTF.

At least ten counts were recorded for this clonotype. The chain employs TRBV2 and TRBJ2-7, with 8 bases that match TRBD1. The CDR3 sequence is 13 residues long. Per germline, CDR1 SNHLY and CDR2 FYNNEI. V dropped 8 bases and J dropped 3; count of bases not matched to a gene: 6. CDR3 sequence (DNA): TGTGCCAGCCAGAGGACAGGGAACTACGAGCAGTACTTC. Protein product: CASQRTGNYEQYF.

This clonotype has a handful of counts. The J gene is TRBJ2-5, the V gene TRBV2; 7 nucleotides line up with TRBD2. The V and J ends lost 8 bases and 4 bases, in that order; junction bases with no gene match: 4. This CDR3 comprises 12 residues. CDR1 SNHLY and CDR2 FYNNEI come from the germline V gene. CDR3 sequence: CASRLAGETQYF. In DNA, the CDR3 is TGTGCCAGCCGACTAGCCGGAGAGACCCAGTACTTC.

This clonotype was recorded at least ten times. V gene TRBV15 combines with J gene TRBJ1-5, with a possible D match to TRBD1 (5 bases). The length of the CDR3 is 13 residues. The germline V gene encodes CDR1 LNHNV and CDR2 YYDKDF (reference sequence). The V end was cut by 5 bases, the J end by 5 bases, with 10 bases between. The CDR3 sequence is CATSRGVDQPQHF. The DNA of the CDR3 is TGTGCCACCAGCCGGGGCGTGGATCAGCCCCAGCATTTT.

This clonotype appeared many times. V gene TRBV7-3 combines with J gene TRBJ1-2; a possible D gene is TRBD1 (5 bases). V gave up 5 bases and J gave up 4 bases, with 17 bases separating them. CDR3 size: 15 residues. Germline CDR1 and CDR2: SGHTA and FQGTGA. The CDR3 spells CASSPRTDSIYGYTF. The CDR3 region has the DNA TGTGCCAGCAGCCCTCGGACTGACAGTATCTATGGCTACACCTTC.

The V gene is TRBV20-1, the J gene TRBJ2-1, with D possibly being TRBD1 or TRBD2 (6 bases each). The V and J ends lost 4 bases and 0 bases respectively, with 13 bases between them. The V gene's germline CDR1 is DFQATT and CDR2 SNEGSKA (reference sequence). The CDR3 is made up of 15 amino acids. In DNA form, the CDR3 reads TGCAGTGCTATGTTTGGGGGGCTCTCCTACAATGAGCAGTTCTTC. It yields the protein CSAMFGGLSYNEQFF.

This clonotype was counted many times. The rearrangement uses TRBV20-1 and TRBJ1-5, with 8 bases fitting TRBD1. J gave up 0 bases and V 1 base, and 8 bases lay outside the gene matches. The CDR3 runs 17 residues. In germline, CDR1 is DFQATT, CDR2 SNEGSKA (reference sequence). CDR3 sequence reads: CSARGRTGTDSNQPQHF. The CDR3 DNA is TGCAGTGCTAGAGGGAGGACAGGGACTGATAGCAATCAGCCCCAGCATTTT.

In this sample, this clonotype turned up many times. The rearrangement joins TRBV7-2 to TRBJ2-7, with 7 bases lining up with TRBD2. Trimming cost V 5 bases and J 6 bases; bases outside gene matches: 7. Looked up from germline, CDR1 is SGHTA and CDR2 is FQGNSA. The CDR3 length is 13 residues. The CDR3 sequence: CASSLAGGGEQYF. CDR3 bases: TGTGCCAGCAGCCTTGCGGGCGGGGGCGAGCAGTACTTC.

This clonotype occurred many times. CDR3 in DNA: TGTGCCAGCAGTCCTGGAGGGGCTAATTCACCCCTCCACTTT. Amino acids: CASSPGGANSPLHF. V and J are TRBV28 and TRBJ1-6; a weak D match, TRBD1 (5 bases). The CDR3 consists of 14 residues. The germline V gene encodes CDR1 MDHEN and CDR2 SYDVKM. V was pared by 5 bases and J by 6 bases, with 11 bases between. The full variable domain, with the rest looked up from reference TRBV28 and TRBJ1-6, is DVKVTQSSRYLVKRTGEKVFLECVQDMDHENMFWYRQDPGLGLRLIYFSYDVKMKEKGDIPEGYSVSREKKERFSLILESASTNQTSMYLCASSPGGANSPLHFGNGTRLTVT.

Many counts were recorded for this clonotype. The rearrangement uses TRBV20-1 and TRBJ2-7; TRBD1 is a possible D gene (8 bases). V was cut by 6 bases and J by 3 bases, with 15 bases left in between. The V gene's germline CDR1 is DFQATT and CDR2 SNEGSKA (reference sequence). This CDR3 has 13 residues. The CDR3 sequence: CSAITGGDYEQYF. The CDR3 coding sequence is TGCAGTGCAATAACAGGGGGGGACTACGAGCAGTACTTC.

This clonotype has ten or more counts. CDR3 in amino acids: CASSQRGGRYETQYF. Written as DNA, the CDR3 is TGTGCCAGCAGCCAAAGGGGGGGGCGGTATGAGACCCAGTACTTC. This sequence joins TRBV7-2 and TRBJ2-5; D is perhaps TRBD2 (7 bases). This CDR3 has 15 amino acids. V was pared by 5 bases and J by 5 bases, with 18 bases between. In germline, CDR1 is SGHTA, CDR2 FQGNSA.

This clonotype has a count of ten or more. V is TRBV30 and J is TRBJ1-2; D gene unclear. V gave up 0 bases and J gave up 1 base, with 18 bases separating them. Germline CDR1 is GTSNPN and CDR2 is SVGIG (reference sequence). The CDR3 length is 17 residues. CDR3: CAWSVSVLGTSNYGYTF. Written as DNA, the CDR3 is TGTGCCTGGAGTGTATCAGTCTTGGGCACCAGTAACTATGGCTACACCTTC.